These 13 T cell receptor beta chains were sequenced from one sample in a study of regulatory T cells in long-lasting Graves disease. Documented time point: persistent/refractory GD, antithyroid drugs over 5 years with positive TRAb. PBMC-derived RNA was used for the TCR library. Building of the TCR beta libraries involved iRepertoire HTBI primers and Arm-PCR of CDR3 regions. TCRdb re-derived calls from the multiplex PCR reads in MiXCR, one entry per CDR3 protein. The data contain approximately 360,000 distinct CDR3 sequences, roughly 25% of them singletons. The material sequenced was peripheral blood mononuclear cells (PBMCs), taken when the disease was refractory, from a patient treated with antithyroid drugs. These receptors were obtained from a woman in her thirties or forties with Graves disease.

This clonotype has at least ten counts. The V gene is TRBV5-1, the J gene TRBJ2-7, with TRBD2 identical over 7 bases. Germline loops: CDR1 SGHRS, CDR2 YFSETQ. The CDR3 sequence is 13 residues long. The V and J ends lost 4 bases and 2 bases, in that order; junction bases with no gene match: 3. This chain's CDR3 is CASSREAPYEQYF. CDR3 in DNA: TGCGCCAGCAGCCGGGAGGCTCCCTACGAGCAGTACTTC.

The sample holds a few counts of this clonotype. This chain's CDR3 is CASTSLGGFDEQYF. DNA of the CDR3: TGTGCCAGCACCTCCCTCGGGGGATTCGACGAGCAGTACTTC. The chain employs TRBV27 and TRBJ2-7; D may be TRBD2 (6 bases). This CDR3 region has 14 residues. CDR1 and CDR2 (germline): MNHEY, SMNVEV (reference sequence). V was cut by 7 bases and J by 5 bases, with 18 bases left in between.

The chain couples TRBV12-3 or TRBV12-4 to TRBJ1-6; weak D call: TRBD1 (6 bases). The length of the CDR3 is 16 residues. V lost 4 bases and J lost 7, with 17 bases in between. The DNA for the CDR3 is TGTGCCAGCAGTTCCTCTGGGGGGGCGCGGAATTCACCCCTCCACTTT. Protein product: CASSSSGGARNSPLHF.

This chain uses TRBV7-2 with TRBJ2-5; D is perhaps TRBD1 or TRBD2 (6 bases each). Germline values: CDR1 SGHTA, CDR2 FQGNSA. The CDR3 has 17 amino acids. V dropped 1 base and J dropped 2 bases, with 17 bases sitting between them. The CDR3 DNA reads as TGTGCCAGCAGCTTAGGGGGGGCCGGTATCCAACAAGAGACCCAGTACTTC. This codes for CASSLGGAGIQQETQYF.

V usage is TRBV28 and J usage is TRBJ2-2; D possibly corresponds to TRBD2 (6 bases). The V gene lost 2 bases and the J gene lost 5 bases, with 18 bases spanning the gap. The CDR3 has 17 residues. Germline V gene data show CDR1 as MDHEN and CDR2 as SYDVKM. CDR3 coding DNA: TGTGCCAGCAGTTTAGGGTTAGTGGGACTCCAGACCGGGGAGCTGTTTTTT. Its translation is CASSLGLVGLQTGELFF.

V gene TRBV4-2 combines with J gene TRBJ2-5; TRBD2 aligns across 11 bases. The CDR3 spans 23 residues. Trimming took 0 bases from V and 1 from J; bases not matched to a gene: 22. Per germline, CDR1 LGHNA and CDR2 YNFKEQ. The CDR3: CASSQEGAFTGLAAHVTQETQYF. The CDR3 region has the DNA TGTGCCAGCAGCCAAGAAGGAGCCTTCACGGGACTAGCGGCCCACGTTACCCAAGAGACCCAGTACTTC.

This clonotype was recorded many times. The V and J genes are TRBV28 and TRBJ2-7, with 7 positions matching TRBD2. The CDR3 is 14 amino acids. Germline V gene data show CDR1 as MDHEN and CDR2 as SYDVKM. V lost 1 base, J lost 2 bases, and 2 bases stayed unmatched. The DNA of the CDR3 is TGTGCCAGCAGTTTATTGGCGGGGGCCTACGAGCAGTACTTC. Protein product: CASSLLAGAYEQYF.

This clonotype was recorded a few times. J is TRBJ2-5 and V is TRBV3-1; the D gene is possibly TRBD2 (5 bases). This CDR3 region has 11 residues. Trimming left V 4 bases short and J 11 bases short, with 11 bases between. In germline, CDR1 is LGHDT, CDR2 YNNKEL (reference sequence). DNA of the CDR3: TGTGCCAGCAGCCTATCCGGGGATCAGTACTTC. Translation gives CASSLSGDQYF.

This CDR3 is CASSQGYRVGEQYF. CDR3 bases: TGTGCCAGCAGCCAAGGCTATAGGGTTGGCGAGCAGTACTTC. The V call is TRBV4-2, the J call TRBJ2-7, with D unresolved. This CDR3 is 14 amino acids long. Trimming shortened V by 1 base and J by 6 bases, and 13 bases separated the two germline ends. From germline, CDR1 is LGHNA and CDR2 YNFKEQ.

Ten or more counts support this clonotype. The chain carries TRBV3-1 and TRBJ1-1; D uncertain. Trimming removed 6 bases from V and 1 base from J, with 12 bases in between. CDR1 is LGHDT, CDR2 YNNKEL, per germline (reference sequence). The CDR3 consists of 14 residues. Written as DNA, the CDR3 is TGTGCCAGCAGGTCGTCGGGGAGGAACACTGAAGCTTTCTTT. It translates to CASRSSGRNTEAFF.

There are many counts of this clonotype. The CDR3 bases are TGTGCCAGCGCATTGCATAAGCGGGTAGGAGAGACCCAGTACTTC. It yields the protein CASALHKRVGETQYF. The chain employs TRBV12-3 or TRBV12-4 and TRBJ2-5, with D tentatively TRBD2 (6 bases). V was cut by 8 bases and J by 4 bases, with 20 bases left in between. CDR3 length: 15 residues.

This clonotype has a handful of counts. J is TRBJ2-7 and V is TRBV5-5; TRBD1 is a possible D gene (6 bases). With 4 bases removed from V and 3 bases from J, the gap between germline ends came to 17 bases. The CDR3 loop spans 15 amino acids. The V gene's germline CDR1 is SGHKS and CDR2 YYEKEE (reference sequence). This CDR3 reads CASSPRGWDNYEQYF. The CDR3 bases are TGTGCCAGCAGCCCCCGAGGCTGGGACAACTACGAGCAGTACTTC. Supplemented by reference TRBV5-5 and TRBJ2-7, the full variable domain reads DAGVTQSPTHLIKTRGQQVTLRCSPISGHKSVSWYQQVLGQGPQFIFQYYEKEERGRGNFPDRFSARQFPNYSSELNVNALLLGDSALYLCASSPRGWDNYEQYFGPGTRLTVT.

The chain is built from TRBV28 and TRBJ2-3; 14 nucleotides match TRBD2. Germline V gene data show CDR1 as MDHEN and CDR2 as SYDVKM. J was trimmed by 5 bases and V by 6 bases; bases with no gene match: 4. The length of the CDR3 is 15 residues. Here the CDR3 DNA reads TGTGCCAGCAGAGGGACTAGCGGGAGTAAAGATACGCAGTATTTT. This sequence encodes CASRGTSGSKDTQYF.